This TCR beta chain was documented in a study of early T cells in non-severe SARS-CoV-2 infection. Across the whole study: Sequencing was performed on bulk RNA from unsorted whole blood, leaving chains unpaired.

In germline, CDR1 is MNHNS, CDR2 SASEGT. Trimming removed 6 bases from V and 4 bases from J, with 22 bases in between. The CDR3 contains 16 residues. Findings and limits, study-wide: Clonotype matching in VDJdb favored anti-spike CD8 responses and did not capture private and CD4 specificities.

Individual cDNA molecules were tagged with unique molecular identifiers. TCRdb analysed the 5' RACE reads with MiXCR anew, one entry per CDR3 protein. The sample holds 40,000 to 60,000 distinct CDR3 sequences, over 3.5% seen once. This clonotype was observed many times. Its matching antigen is unknown. The rearrangement joins TRBV6-1 to TRBJ2-7; D not resolved. This TCR was sampled from an adult who was a healthcare worker with PCR-confirmed SARS-CoV-2 infection or an uninfected control (not recorded which). The sample comprised whole blood. The CDR3 region has the DNA TGTGCCAGCAGAAGTGAAGCCGGGCTGCAGTCTTACGAGCAGTACTTC. It translates to CASRSEAGLQSYEQYF.